Each of the 30 T cell receptor beta chains below was sequenced from the same sample in a study of cytomegalovirus exposure and HLA in healthy donors. PCR amplification relied on 60 Vbeta primers (plus 13 Jbeta primers). Only in-frame clones appear in the TCRdb table, and some are missing; sequencing was by immunoSEQ multiplex PCR. The profile covers 90,000 to 140,000 clones, with 83% appearing a single time and 5% to 6.5% taken by the ten largest. Sequences were obtained from PBMCs. These receptors all come from a man aged 18-30 years in good health and CMV-seronegative.

Worth noting for this clone: The junction and the germline gene differ at one end; a read error may be behind it. Other nucleotide sequences in the sample specify the same CDR3. The CDR3 sequence is CASTPEYRLHEQYF. CDR3 nucleotides: TGTGCCAGCACCCCCGAGTACAGGTTGCACGAGCAGTATTTC. This rearrangement joins TRBV6-1 to TRBJ2-7; weak D call: TRBD1 (5 bases). Germline CDR1 reads MNHNS; CDR2 reads SASEGT. This CDR3 has 14 residues.

The J gene is TRBJ2-1, the V gene TRBV6-6; 7 positions agree with TRBD1. The CDR3 has 13 residues. Germline loops: CDR1 MNHNY, CDR2 SVGAGI (reference sequence). V trimming: 2 bases; J trimming: 10 bases; junction bases outside the gene matches: 5. CDR3 residues: CASSYRDRWEQFF. The CDR3 DNA is TGTGCCAGCAGTTACCGGGACAGATGGGAGCAGTTCTTC.

This clone was detected only a few times. The chain joins TRBV29-1 to TRBJ1-1, with a possible D match to TRBD1 (5 bases). Trimming pared 0 bases from V and 10 bases from J, leaving 18 bases between. Germline CDR1 SQVTM, CDR2 ANQGSEA. This CDR3 spans 14 amino acids. The CDR3 is CSVEDPPNQGGAFF. For the CDR3, the DNA is TGCAGCGTTGAAGATCCGCCAAACCAGGGTGGAGCTTTCTTT.

The CDR3 here is CASSSYSGIGGYTF. CDR3 in DNA: TGTGCCAGCAGCTCATATTCAGGGATAGGTGGCTACACCTTC. This chain uses TRBV7-9 with TRBJ1-2, with D perhaps matching TRBD1 (5 bases). The germline V and J ends were trimmed by 4 bases and 7 bases, with 16 bases remaining between them. This CDR3 spans 14 amino acids. In germline, CDR1 is SEHNR, CDR2 FQNEAQ (reference sequence). Combining the CDR3 with reference TRBV7-9 and TRBJ1-2 gives the whole variable domain DTGVSQNPRHKITKRGQNVTFRCDPISEHNRLYWYRQTLGQGPEFLTYFQNEAQLEKSRLLSDRFSAERPKGSFSTLEIQRTEQGDSAMYLCASSSYSGIGGYTFGSGTRLTVV.

CDR3 region: CASSLRGADTQYF. DNA for the CDR3: TGTGCCAGCAGCTTAAGGGGGGCAGATACGCAGTATTTT. The chain employs TRBV7-3 and TRBJ2-3; TRBD2 is a possible D gene (6 bases). Trimming shortened V by 1 base and J by 4 bases, and 6 bases separated the two germline ends. The CDR3 extends over 13 amino acids. CDR1 is SGHTA and CDR2 is FQGTGA in the germline V gene.

The chain recombines TRBV7-9 with TRBJ1-1; D remains unclear. Germline CDR1 and CDR2: SEHNR and FQNEAQ (reference sequence). Trimming took off 6 bases at V and 4 bases at J, with 9 bases between the two ends. The CDR3 loop spans 12 amino acids. CDR3: CASRLGSTEAFF. CDR3 DNA: TGTGCCAGCAGGCTAGGGAGCACTGAAGCTTTCTTT.

The chain couples TRBV6-6 to TRBJ1-1; 7 bases fit TRBD1. Germline V lookup: CDR1 MNHNY, CDR2 SVGAGI (reference sequence). This CDR3 comprises 13 residues. The V gene end was trimmed by 8 bases and the J gene end by 0 bases; junction bases not matched to a gene: 3. The CDR3 sequence: CASGGQMNTEAFF. CDR3 nucleotide sequence: TGTGCCAGCGGGGGACAGATGAACACTGAAGCTTTCTTT.

This clone was seen a single time. V usage is TRBV30 and J usage is TRBJ1-2; 7 bases are shared with TRBD1. Germline CDR1 is GTSNPN and CDR2 is SVGIG (reference sequence). The CDR3 sequence is 12 residues long. V lost 4 bases to trimming and J lost 8 bases; unmatched junction nucleotides: 7. CDR3: CAWTTGDEGYTF. Here the CDR3 DNA reads TGTGCCTGGACTACAGGGGACGAGGGCTACACCTTC. Supplemented by reference TRBV30 and TRBJ1-2, the full variable domain reads SQTIHQWPATLVQPVGSPLSLECTVEGTSNPNLYWYRQAAGRGLQLLFYSVGIGQISSEVPQNLSASRPQDRQFILSSKKLLLSDSGFYLCAWTTGDEGYTFGSGTRLTVV.

This rearrangement joins TRBV30 to TRBJ1-1, with 8 nucleotides matching TRBD1. The CDR3 has 16 amino acids. CDR1 is GTSNPN and CDR2 is SVGIG in the germline V gene (reference sequence). V lost 4 bases, J lost 1 base, and 11 bases stayed unmatched. The CDR3 reads CAWISPDRVKNTEAFF. The CDR3 region has the DNA TGTGCCTGGATTAGCCCGGACAGGGTAAAGAACACTGAAGCTTTCTTT.

The CDR3 nucleotides read TGTGCCAGCAGCTTGGGGAGGGCTAACGGGGAGCTGTTTTTT. Protein: CASSLGRANGELFF. The chain uses TRBV11-3 and TRBJ2-2; 7 bases line up with TRBD2. J gave up 7 bases and V 3 bases, and 5 bases lay outside the gene matches. In germline, CDR1 is SGHNT, CDR2 YENEEA. The CDR3 extends over 14 amino acids.

This sequence joins TRBV5-1 and TRBJ2-5; unclear D gene. V was shortened by 5 bases and J by 5 bases, with 7 bases between the two germline ends. CDR3 length equals 11 residues. Germline CDR1 and CDR2: SGHRS and YFSETQ. The CDR3 nucleotides read TGCGCCAGCAGAATCGAGGAGACCCAGTACTTC. Protein sequence: CASRIEETQYF.

V and J are TRBV15 and TRBJ2-1; 12 bases fit TRBD1. The germline V gene encodes CDR1 LNHNV and CDR2 YYDKDF (reference sequence). The junction had 11 bases not matched to a gene; V was cut back by 8 bases and J by 9 bases. The CDR3 spans 15 residues. The CDR3 DNA reads as TGTGCCACCTACGGTAGGGACAGGGGGCGAGGTGAGCAGTTCTTC. Protein sequence: CATYGRDRGRGEQFF.

V gene TRBV27 combines with J gene TRBJ1-1; TRBD1 agrees at 10 bases. The germline gives CDR1 MNHEY, CDR2 SMNVEV (reference sequence). The CDR3 spans 15 residues. The V gene end was trimmed by 2 bases and the J gene end by 11 bases; junction bases not matched to a gene: 11. CDR3 in amino acids: CASSLDRGRVLNAFF. The CDR3 DNA sequence: TGTGCCAGCAGTTTAGACAGGGGGCGCGTGTTGAACGCTTTCTTT.

In nucleotides, the CDR3 is TGTGCCAGCAGCATACAGAAGAACACTGAAGCTTTCTTT. Translated: CASSIQKNTEAFF. The rearrangement links TRBV7-9 to TRBJ1-1; no firm D call. V was clipped by 5 bases and J by 1 base, with 8 bases between them. This CDR3 spans 13 amino acids. Germline assignment: CDR1 SEHNR and CDR2 FQNEAQ (reference sequence).

CDR3: CASSVQGGEKLFF. The CDR3, as DNA: TGCGCCAGCAGCGTACAGGGCGGGGAAAAACTGTTTTTT. V gene TRBV5-1 combines with J gene TRBJ1-4, with D possibly being TRBD1 (6 bases). Germline V gives CDR1 SGHRS, CDR2 YFSETQ. CDR3 length: 13 residues. V was shortened by 4 bases and J by 8 bases, with 12 bases between the two germline ends.

The chain is built from TRBV19 and TRBJ2-7, with TRBD2 matching over 10 bases. With V trimmed by 1 base and J by 6 bases, 12 bases remained unmatched. Germline values: CDR1 LNHDA, CDR2 SQIVND (reference sequence). The CDR3 is 17 amino acids. DNA for the CDR3: TGTGCCAGTAGTATAGGTCCTAGCGGGAGCCTCAGTCTCGAGCAGTACTTC. This encodes CASSIGPSGSLSLEQYF.

This clone was found a few times. The chain couples TRBV10-3 to TRBJ1-6; 9 bases agree with TRBD1. The CDR3 length is 13 residues. Germline V gene lookup returns CDR1 ENHRY and CDR2 SYGVKD. Trimming cost V 7 bases and J 8 bases; bases outside gene matches: 3. Written as DNA, the CDR3 is TGTGCCATCACGGGGACAGGGTATTCACCCCTCCACTTT. Its protein product is CAITGTGYSPLHF.

This chain joins TRBV28 and TRBJ2-7, with TRBD2 matching over 8 bases. This CDR3 contains 14 residues. The V gene's germline CDR1 is MDHEN and CDR2 SYDVKM. The V segment lost 1 base and the J segment 5 bases; nucleotides outside the gene matches: 4. This chain's CDR3 is CASSLSAGGDEQYF. The CDR3 DNA sequence: TGTGCCAGCAGTTTATCGGCGGGGGGCGACGAGCAGTACTTC.

The chain recombines TRBV18 with TRBJ1-1; unclear D gene. V was pared by 3 bases and J by 2 bases, with 7 bases between. Germline CDR1 and CDR2: KGHSH and LQKENI. The CDR3 is 13 residues long. The CDR3 here is CASSPPLNTEAFF. Here the CDR3 DNA reads TGTGCCAGCTCACCCCCCCTAAACACTGAAGCTTTCTTT.

The CDR3 bases are TGTGCCATCAGTGAGTCCCGCTCTGGGGCCAACGTCCTGACTTTC. It is translated as CAISESRSGANVLTF. V usage is TRBV10-3 and J usage is TRBJ2-6; D remains unclear. CDR1 and CDR2 (germline): ENHRY, SYGVKD. Trimming pared 0 bases from V and 0 bases from J, leaving 3 bases between. The CDR3 sequence is 15 residues long.

The rearrangement links TRBV7-3 to TRBJ2-6; D perhaps matches TRBD2 (6 bases). The V and J ends lost 5 bases and 0 bases respectively, with 8 bases between them. CDR1 is SGHTA and CDR2 is FQGTGA in the germline V gene. The CDR3 totals 15 residues. CDR3 sequence reads: CASSPGSSGANVLTF. CDR3 nucleotides: TGTGCCAGCAGCCCCGGGAGCTCTGGGGCCAACGTCCTGACTTTC.

The rearrangement links TRBV28 to TRBJ1-5, with D tentatively TRBD1 (5 bases). V was trimmed by 5 bases and J by 6 bases, leaving 14 bases between them. Germline CDR1 and CDR2: MDHEN and SYDVKM. The CDR3 totals 14 residues. This CDR3 is CASSDWGGGQPQHF. In DNA form, the CDR3 reads TGTGCCAGCAGTGACTGGGGGGGAGGTCAGCCCCAGCATTTT.

The V call is TRBV5-6, the J call TRBJ1-6; no firm D call. Germline CDR1 reads SGHDT; CDR2 reads YYEEEE. This CDR3 region has 15 residues. With 4 bases removed from V and 7 bases from J, the gap between germline ends came to 15 bases. CDR3 sequence reads: CASSTGEGPNSPLHF. The DNA for the CDR3 is TGTGCCAGCAGCACCGGAGAGGGCCCAAATTCACCCCTCCACTTT.

This chain joins TRBV27 and TRBJ1-5; 7 positions agree with TRBD1. Losses at the gene ends were 2 bases for V and 6 bases for J; bases not matched to a gene: 7. Looked up from germline, CDR1 is MNHEY and CDR2 is SMNVEV (reference sequence). The CDR3 is 15 residues long. This chain's CDR3 is CASSLRQGLSQPQHF. The CDR3 region has the DNA TGTGCCAGCAGTTTACGACAGGGTCTCAGTCAGCCCCAGCATTTT.

This clone was counted a single time. The J gene is TRBJ2-1, the V gene TRBV5-1, with 13 bases fitting TRBD2. The CDR3 sequence is 16 residues long. Germline V CDR1 and CDR2: SGHRS, YFSETQ. The ends lost 2 bases at V and 8 bases at J; junction bases unmatched: 7. The CDR3 spells CASSFSGTSGIYEQFF. Here the CDR3 DNA reads TGCGCCAGCAGCTTTAGCGGGACTAGCGGGATCTATGAGCAGTTCTTC.

This clone was observed a handful of times. This chain connects TRBV4-3 to TRBJ2-1; 10 bases are shared with TRBD1. The CDR3 has 17 amino acids. Germline assignment: CDR1 LGHNA and CDR2 YSLEER. Losses at the gene ends were 1 base for V and 5 bases for J; bases not matched to a gene: 8. CDR3 amino acids: CASSQGSGTGVHNEQFF. The CDR3 bases are TGCGCCAGCAGCCAAGGTTCGGGGACAGGGGTCCACAATGAGCAGTTCTTC.

This clone was recorded a few times. This chain connects TRBV6-6 to TRBJ1-4; 8 bases are a match to TRBD1. Germline V gives CDR1 MNHNY, CDR2 SVGAGI (reference sequence). The CDR3 is 15 residues long. Trimming at V came to 7 bases and at J to 8 bases, leaving 12 bases not matched to a gene. The CDR3 loop reads CASIALTGAGEKLFF. CDR3 nucleotides: TGTGCCAGCATTGCCTTGACAGGGGCGGGCGAAAAACTGTTTTTT.

The gene calls are TRBV7-2 and TRBJ2-1; D perhaps matches TRBD2 (7 bases). The V gene lost 5 bases and the J gene lost 1 base, with 21 bases spanning the gap. Per the germline V gene, CDR1 is SGHTA and CDR2 is FQGNSA. The CDR3 has 18 residues. The CDR3 DNA follows: TGTGCCAGCAGCCCTGGGCGGGGGCGACAAGCGTCCTACAATGAGCAGTTCTTC. It translates to CASSPGRGRQASYNEQFF.

The J gene is TRBJ1-4, the V gene TRBV18; D gene uncertain. The germline V gene encodes CDR1 KGHSH and CDR2 LQKENI. The CDR3 is made up of 14 amino acids. V lost 2 bases and J 8 bases, leaving 12 bases between the germline ends. The DNA for the CDR3 is TGTGCCAGCTCACCAGATGGCCCCTTAGAAAAACTGTTTTTT. Translation gives CASSPDGPLEKLFF.

The CDR3, as DNA: TGCGCCAGCAGCTTGGAGGGTAGCGGGAGGTTCGGCGGGGAGCTGTTTTTT. It codes for CASSLEGSGRFGGELFF. This chain uses TRBV5-1 with TRBJ2-2; 10 bases are a match to TRBD2. Germline loops: CDR1 SGHRS, CDR2 YFSETQ. Trimming cost V 0 bases and J 7 bases; bases outside gene matches: 9. The CDR3 runs 17 residues.